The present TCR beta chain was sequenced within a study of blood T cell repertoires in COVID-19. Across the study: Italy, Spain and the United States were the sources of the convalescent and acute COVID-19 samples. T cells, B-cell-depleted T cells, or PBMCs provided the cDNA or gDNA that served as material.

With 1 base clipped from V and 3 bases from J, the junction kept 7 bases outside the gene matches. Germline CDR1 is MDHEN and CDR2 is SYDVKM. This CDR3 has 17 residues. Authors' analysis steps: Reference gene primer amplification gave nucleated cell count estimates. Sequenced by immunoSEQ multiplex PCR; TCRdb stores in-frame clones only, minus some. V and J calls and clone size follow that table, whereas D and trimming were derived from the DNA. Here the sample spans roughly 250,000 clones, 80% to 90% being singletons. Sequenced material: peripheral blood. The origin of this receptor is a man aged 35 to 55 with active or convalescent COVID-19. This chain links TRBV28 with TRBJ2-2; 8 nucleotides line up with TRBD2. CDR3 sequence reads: CASSLSGGGRDTGELFF. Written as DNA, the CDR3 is TGTGCCAGCAGTTTATCGGGAGGGGGAAGGGACACCGGGGAGCTGTTTTTT.